A single sample is the source of the 2 T cell receptor beta chains below, sequenced in a study of blood T cells in healthy people across ages. It was with a sample-barcoded 5' primer and a J-beta primer mix that a second PCR of roughly 7 to 12 cycles was run. TCRdb ran MiXCR on the 5' RACE reads and lists one entry per CDR3 protein. The data show 1.4 million or so distinct CDR3 sequences, under 55% seen once. The material sequenced was blood. The source is a woman in her late teens or twenties in good health.

This clonotype was found a few times. In DNA, the CDR3 is TGCGCCAGCAGCGAGGGACCGCTTTCCTACAATGAGCAGTTCTTC. Its protein product is CASSEGPLSYNEQFF. The V gene is TRBV4-1, the J gene TRBJ2-1; the D gene could be TRBD1 or TRBD2 (5 bases each). Germline V gene data show CDR1 as MGHRA and CDR2 as YSYEKL. V lost 5 bases to trimming and J lost 1 base, with 12 bases between them. The CDR3 sequence is 15 residues long.

Details on this clonotype: The junction differs from germline at one of its ends, possibly a read error. This chain uses TRBV7-8 with TRBJ2-3; D perhaps matches TRBD2 (9 bases). This CDR3 is built from 14 residues. Germline loops: CDR1 SGHVS, CDR2 FQNEAQ. CDR3 amino acids: CASISLAGTGTQYF. CDR3 bases: TGTGCCAGCATCTCCCTAGCGGGGACAGGTACGCAGTATTTT.